These 24 T cell receptor beta chains came from one sample sequenced in a study of cytomegalovirus exposure and HLA in healthy donors. Primers included in the PCR were 60 Vbeta and 13 Jbeta primers. Generated by immunoSEQ multiplex PCR, the TCRdb table keeps only in-frame clones and is missing some. This table lists approximately 110,000 clones. Sequencing used PBMCs. Receptors originate from a middle-aged man in good health and CMV-seronegative.

J is TRBJ2-7 and V is TRBV6-1; 8 nucleotides align to TRBD2. From germline, CDR1 is MNHNS and CDR2 SASEGT. The CDR3 runs 13 residues. Germline trimming cut 11 bases from V and 1 base from J; bases unmatched to any gene: 7. The chain's CDR3 is CAGSSGRSYEQYF. In nucleotides, the CDR3 is TGTGCCGGATCTAGCGGGCGATCCTACGAGCAGTACTTC.

This chain links TRBV6-5 with TRBJ1-3; possibly TRBD1 for D (6 bases). The CDR3 is 16 residues long. Between the trimmed V and J ends, which lost 0 bases and 0 bases, there was a span of 9 bases. Germline assignment: CDR1 MNHEY and CDR2 SVGAGI. CDR3 amino acids: CASSYSDSHSGNTIYF. CDR3 DNA: TGTGCCAGCAGTTACTCGGACAGTCACTCTGGAAACACCATATATTTT.

The chain carries TRBV5-1 and TRBJ2-7; 7 bases are a match to TRBD2. Unmatched junction bases numbered 10, after V lost 0 bases and J lost 4 bases. CDR1 and CDR2 (germline): SGHRS, YFSETQ. The CDR3 runs to 16 residues. CDR3 residues: CASSLGASGVYYEQYF. The CDR3 region has the DNA TGCGCCAGCAGCTTGGGGGCCAGCGGGGTCTATTACGAGCAGTACTTC.

The V gene is TRBV5-4, the J gene TRBJ2-2; tentative D call: TRBD2 (5 bases). V lost 4 bases and J 2 bases, leaving 18 bases between the germline ends. The CDR3 loop spans 17 amino acids. In germline, CDR1 is SGHNT, CDR2 YYREEE (reference sequence). CDR3 in DNA: TGTGCCAGCAGCCTGTCACTAGGGCCTTCTAACACCGGGGAGCTGTTTTTT. This codes for CASSLSLGPSNTGELFF.

The V and J genes are TRBV11-2 and TRBJ2-3, with 8 bases identical to TRBD2. After removal of 5 bases from V and 7 bases from J, the junction contained 8 bases not matched to a gene. The CDR3 loop spans 14 amino acids. The germline V gene has CDR1 SGHAT and CDR2 FQNNGV. CDR3 protein: CASSPTTSGYTQYF. As DNA, the CDR3 is TGTGCCAGCAGCCCCACCACTAGCGGATATACGCAGTATTTT.

V gene TRBV10-3 combines with J gene TRBJ1-5; D possibly corresponds to TRBD1 (5 bases). Deletions cut 6 bases from V and 3 bases from J, with 15 bases between. Per germline, CDR1 ENHRY and CDR2 SYGVKD. The CDR3 extends over 15 amino acids. CDR3 region: CAISNGRADNQPQHF. DNA for the CDR3: TGTGCCATCAGCAACGGCAGGGCTGACAATCAGCCCCAGCATTTT.

The chain has TRBV5-5 and TRBJ2-7; 9 nucleotides align to TRBD1. The CDR3 spans 14 residues. V gave up 4 bases and J gave up 7 bases; unmatched junction bases: 9. The germline CDR1 and CDR2 sequences are SGHKS and YYEKEE (reference sequence). DNA for the CDR3: TGTGCCAGCAGCATGATACAGGGGGCGATTGAGCAGTACTTC. It is translated as CASSMIQGAIEQYF.

J is TRBJ1-1 and V is TRBV10-3, with TRBD1 matching 9 bases. V lost 5 bases, J lost 6 bases, and 10 bases stayed unmatched. CDR1 is ENHRY, CDR2 SYGVKD, per germline. This CDR3 comprises 15 residues. The CDR3 DNA sequence: TGTGCCATCAGTCCCGGGACAGGGTTGATGGCTGAAGCTTTCTTT. As protein: CAISPGTGLMAEAFF.

The chain uses TRBV11-2 and TRBJ1-2, with 8 bases fitting TRBD1. The V segment lost 2 bases and the J segment 3 bases; nucleotides outside the gene matches: 5. Germline lookup yields CDR1 SGHAT and CDR2 FQNNGV. This CDR3 region has 15 residues. CDR3 DNA: TGTGCCAGCAGCTTATCTCCAGGGGGCGACTATGGCTACACCTTC. Protein product: CASSLSPGGDYGYTF.

The chain joins TRBV1 to TRBJ2-3; TRBD2 reflects the table's D call only, with no check against the DNA. TRBV1 is recorded as a pseudogene. The CDR3 runs to 24 residues. The CDR3 protein is CTSSFEEEGPGLAGGPGAPDTQYF. The CDR3 region has the DNA TGCACCAGCAGCTTCGAGGAGGAAGGCCCCGGACTAGCGGGAGGGCCGGGGGCTCCAGATACGCAGTATTTT.

This chain links TRBV7-9 with TRBJ1-2, with TRBD1 matching 7 bases. CDR1 is SEHNR and CDR2 is FQNEAQ in the germline V gene (reference sequence). With V trimmed by 3 bases and J by 3 bases, 10 bases remained unmatched. The CDR3 has 16 residues. The CDR3 loop is CASSFPGATGDYGYTF. DNA of the CDR3: TGTGCCAGCAGCTTCCCGGGGGCTACAGGGGACTATGGCTACACCTTC.

The chain employs TRBV30 and TRBJ1-3, with TRBD1 matching over 7 bases. V dropped 8 bases and J dropped 0; count of bases not matched to a gene: 7. The CDR3 totals 14 residues. Germline loops: CDR1 GTSNPN, CDR2 SVGIG (reference sequence). The CDR3 loop reads CAGPGGNSGNTIYF. DNA for the CDR3: TGTGCCGGGCCAGGGGGGAACTCTGGAAACACCATATATTTT.

The rearrangement links TRBV18 to TRBJ2-1, with no clear D. V lost 3 bases, J lost 3 bases, and 12 bases lay in between. The CDR3 is 15 amino acids. The germline CDR1 and CDR2 sequences are KGHSH and LQKENI. The CDR3: CASSPIADDYNEQFF. CDR3 bases: TGTGCCAGCTCACCTATAGCAGATGACTACAATGAGCAGTTCTTC.

The chain recombines TRBV29-1 with TRBJ2-3; 10 positions match TRBD2. V gave up 5 bases and J gave up 1 base; unmatched junction bases: 12. This CDR3 has 17 amino acids. The germline CDR1 and CDR2 sequences are SQVTM and ANQGSEA. Here the CDR3 reads CSVLRGLARVGTDTQYF. CDR3 DNA: TGCAGCGTTCTAAGGGGACTAGCGAGGGTAGGCACAGATACGCAGTATTTT.

This rearrangement joins TRBV7-3 to TRBJ1-2, with D possibly TRBD1 on 6 matching bases. Germline V gene data show CDR1 as SGHTA and CDR2 as FQGTGA. CDR3 size: 13 residues. Trimming shortened V by 2 bases and J by 7 bases, and 11 bases separated the two germline ends. In DNA form, the CDR3 reads TGTGCCAGCAGCTTACTAGGACAGCTTGGCTACACCTTC. Protein: CASSLLGQLGYTF.

The chain combines TRBV28 with TRBJ2-3, with D perhaps matching TRBD1 (7 bases). Germline assignment: CDR1 MDHEN and CDR2 SYDVKM. The CDR3 consists of 15 residues. V was shortened by 5 bases and J by 5 bases, with 17 bases between the two germline ends. The CDR3 DNA reads TGTGCCAGCAGTAGCGTGGGCAGGGGGGAAGATACGCAGTATTTT. Protein sequence: CASSSVGRGEDTQYF.

The V and J genes are TRBV30 and TRBJ2-5; no clear D. CDR1 and CDR2 (germline): GTSNPN, SVGIG (reference sequence). V shed 7 bases and J shed 2 bases, with 8 bases lying between them. The CDR3 extends over 11 amino acids. This CDR3 reads CASEQQETQYF. CDR3 bases: TGTGCCTCAGAACAGCAAGAGACCCAGTACTTC.

The chain is built from TRBV7-9 and TRBJ2-1, with D possibly TRBD2 on 7 matching bases. Trimming shortened V by 5 bases and J by 10 bases, and 18 bases separated the two germline ends. The germline V gene encodes CDR1 SEHNR and CDR2 FQNEAQ (reference sequence). This CDR3 is 14 amino acids long. In DNA, the CDR3 is TGTGCCAGCAGCCGTCTCGGGGGGCAAGGAGAGCAGTTCTTC. The encoded protein is CASSRLGGQGEQFF.

V gene TRBV5-6 combines with J gene TRBJ2-7, with TRBD2 identical over 12 bases. V lost 4 bases, J lost 10 bases, and 9 bases stayed unmatched. The germline gives CDR1 SGHDT, CDR2 YYEEEE. The CDR3 sequence is 14 residues long. CDR3 nucleotides: TGTGCCAGCAGCAGAGACGGGACTAGCGGGTTTCAGTACTTC. Translating it yields CASSRDGTSGFQYF.

This chain joins TRBV5-4 and TRBJ1-2; 8 bases are shared with TRBD1. The CDR3 runs 14 residues. Germline V gives CDR1 SGHNT, CDR2 YYREEE (reference sequence). V lost 4 bases, J lost 2 bases, and 4 bases stayed unmatched. The CDR3 protein is CASSGGQENYGYTF. CDR3 bases: TGTGCCAGCAGCGGGGGACAGGAGAACTATGGCTACACCTTC.

The chain combines TRBV18 with TRBJ2-7; D ambiguous. The CDR3 sequence is 14 residues long. Trimming removed 4 bases at V and 0 bases at J, with 10 bases between. CDR1 and CDR2 (germline): KGHSH, LQKENI. The CDR3 DNA reads TGTGCCAGCTCACAATCGAGTAGCTCCTACGAGCAGTACTTC. Its protein product is CASSQSSSSYEQYF. Based on the CDR3 plus reference TRBV18 and TRBJ2-7, the full variable domain is NAGVMQNPRHLVRRRGQEARLRCSPMKGHSHVYWYRQLPEEGLKFMVYLQKENIIDESGMPKERFSAEFPKEGPSILRIQQVVRGDSAAYFCASSQSSSSYEQYFGPGTRLTVT.

This rearrangement joins TRBV19 to TRBJ1-1, with D uncertain. In germline, CDR1 is LNHDA, CDR2 SQIVND (reference sequence). The CDR3 consists of 16 residues. With 1 base removed from V and 3 bases from J, the gap between germline ends came to 15 bases. The CDR3 nucleotides are TGTGCCAGTAGTATAGTAGCCCCGGGGATGCACACTGAAGCTTTCTTT. This codes for CASSIVAPGMHTEAFF.

The chain is built from TRBV29-1 and TRBJ2-2, with 7 nucleotides matching TRBD2. The trim removed 5 bases at V and 7 bases at J, leaving 10 bases unmatched. The CDR3 has 14 amino acids. From germline, CDR1 is SQVTM and CDR2 ANQGSEA. CDR3 nucleotide sequence: TGCAGCGTTAACCCCGGGAGGCGGGACGGGGAGCTGTTTTTT. Translating it yields CSVNPGRRDGELFF.

CDR3 residues: CAWSPTSGVVYEQYF. CDR3 coding DNA: TGTGCCTGGAGTCCGACTAGCGGGGTCGTCTACGAGCAGTACTTC. The V call is TRBV30, the J call TRBJ2-7, with 11 bases fitting TRBD2. V was clipped by 2 bases and J by 3 bases; unmatched bases: 6. Per the germline V gene, CDR1 is GTSNPN and CDR2 is SVGIG (reference sequence). There are 15 residues in the CDR3. Combining the CDR3 with reference TRBV30 and TRBJ2-7 gives the whole variable domain SQTIHQWPATLVQPVGSPLSLECTVEGTSNPNLYWYRQAAGRGLQLLFYSVGIGQISSEVPQNLSASRPQDRQFILSSKKLLLSDSGFYLCAWSPTSGVVYEQYFGPGTRLTVT.